This record concerns one T cell receptor (beta chain) sequence. This clone was observed a handful of times. This clone's antigen is unknown. Base quality data are lacking; no much larger clone is found one base away. This entry belongs to a study of beta chain features in type 1 diabetes (dated by TCRdb to between 2017 and 2018). Describing the broader study: Mean age, gender distribution, total cell number and subset yield were not different between patients and healthy donors. Regulatory and stem cell-like memory subsets were obtained from only 8 patients and roughly eight healthy donors, while naive and central memory subsets were obtained from all 30 or so donors. A total of 85 million to 140 million sorted cells were examined across all samples, and a strong correlation was observed between cell number per subset and RNA yield. The study compared the TCRB repertoires of sorted circulating CD4+ T cell subsets in recently diagnosed type 1 diabetes patients with those in matched healthy donors. Beyond this particular receptor, the publication reports: Because small numbers of individuals were included in the HLA sub-analyses, any influence of HLA type on TCRB rearrangement was left unresolved. Naive, central memory and regulatory TCRB repertoires appeared to be more alike among patients than among healthy donors. A moderate but significant shortening of TCRB CDR3 length was observed in type 1 diabetes patients in all four CD4+ subsets. Shorter templates might have been favored by PCR, but patient and control samples were amplified and corrected together, so both groups would have been affected equally by any skew. Because cDNA was sequenced instead of genomic DNA, highly expressing activated cells could be over-represented, though the groups showed no difference in activation or CD3 levels. Patients with type 1 diabetes made fewer insertions and deleted more nucleotides at VDJ recombination sites, implying thymic rearrangement abnormalities.

The entire amount of isolated RNA was reverse transcribed using the High Capacity cDNA Reverse Transcription Kit, so the sequenced TCRB transcripts were expressed ones. Naive, central memory and regulatory T cell samples underwent deep immunoSEQ sequencing, averaging roughly 3.5 million total reads per sample. Sorted cells were lysed in RLT buffer, and RNA was extracted using DNase-treated RNeasy Micro or Mini kits according to cell number. To prevent cross-contamination, every cell subset was processed on its own, while patient and healthy donor samples were processed together. The immunoSEQ multiplex PCR was used to amplify TCRB sequences from cDNA, generating 87-bp fragments that spanned the CDR3 region. Sequencing of the amplicons was performed on the Illumina HiSeq platform. As for how the authors treated the data: Synthetic template baselines were used to correct PCR bias computationally, reads within Hamming distance 2 were collapsed together, and singletons that could not be merged were discarded. Reads were aligned to IMGT to assign V, D and J genes, CDR3 length, and insertions or deletions at six rearrangement sites. Within each subset, clonotype counts were normalized to sorted cell number, after which true diversity and Gini coefficients were computed with the tcR R package. The overlap coefficient, calculated on TCRB nucleotide sequences, was used to quantify repertoire sharing. TCRdb's version of the immuneACCESS table is confined to in-frame rearrangements and falls short of the full clone set. An unresolved V gene accounts for under half of the shortfall where checked; the remainder is of unknown origin. The V and J calls and clone size come from that table; D and trimming were worked out from the DNA. The sample contains more than 100,000 clones, over 15% of them found a single time. The ten biggest clones cover 2.3% of the sample.

Each donor gave one peripheral blood draw, around 100 mL on average, collected into heparinised tubes. A BD FACSAria II was used to sort naive, central memory, regulatory and stem cell-like memory CD4+ T cells with a panel that included CD45RO, CCR7, CD25, CD127, CD95 and CD27. All sorted populations exceeded 98% purity. PBMCs were isolated immediately by Lymphoprep density gradient centrifugation and stained directly without culture. So that batch effects would be minimized, each experiment stained and sorted samples in pairs, pairing one healthy donor with one patient. V is trimmed back by 6 bases and J by 0 bases, and the junction contains 7 bases that no gene match accounts for. The germline V gene yields KGHSH for CDR1 and LQKENI for CDR2. The CDR3 has 17 amino acids, counting the end cysteine and phenylalanine. CDR3 DNA only is kept here, 51 bases in frame from base 1.

The sequence derives from a man aged 25 to 40 with type 1 diabetes. The rearranged chain carries TRBV18 and TRBJ1-6; 8 bases in the middle match TRBD1. The specimen was central memory CD4+ T cells from blood. The DNA is as follows: TGTGCCAGCTCGCAAACAGGGGGAGGCTCCTATAATTCACCCCTCCACTTT. Its translation reads: CASSQTGGGSYNSPLHF.